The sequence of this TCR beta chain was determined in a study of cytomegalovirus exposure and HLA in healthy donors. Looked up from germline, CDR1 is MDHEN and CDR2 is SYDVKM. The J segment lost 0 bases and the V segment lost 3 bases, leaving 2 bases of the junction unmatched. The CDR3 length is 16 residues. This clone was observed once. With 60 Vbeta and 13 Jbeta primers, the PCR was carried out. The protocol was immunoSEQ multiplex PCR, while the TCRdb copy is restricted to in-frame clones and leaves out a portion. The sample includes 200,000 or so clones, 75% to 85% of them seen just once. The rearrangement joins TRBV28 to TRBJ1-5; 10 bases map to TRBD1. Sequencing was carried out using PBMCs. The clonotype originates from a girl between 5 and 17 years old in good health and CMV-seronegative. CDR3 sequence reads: CASSLDRGDSNQPQHF. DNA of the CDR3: TGTGCCAGCAGTTTGGACAGGGGGGATAGCAATCAGCCCCAGCATTTT.